This T cell receptor beta chain stems from a study of shared clonotypes between healthy human individuals. Study-level points and caveats: Generation probability values for non-shared clonotypes were lower than those for clonotypes shared by all four donors.

The repertoire was sequenced with immunoSEQ multiplex PCR; TCRdb's copy has only in-frame clones and lacks some. The data hold fewer than 1.8 million clones, with just under 99% observed a single time. As concerns this clone: Its specificity is not known.

CDR1 and CDR2 from the germline V gene are SGHVS and FQNEAQ. This CDR3 is built from 15 residues. Trimming stripped 6 bases from V and 3 bases from J, with 16 bases between. CD45RA+ naive and CD45RA-negative memory subsets were separated from CD4+ cells. Sequencing used naive CD4+ T cells sorted from blood. The subset is: CD45RA+ positively selected. The rearrangement links TRBV7-8 to TRBJ2-3, with D possibly being TRBD1 (5 bases). The TCR was taken from a man aged 25 to 45 in good health. This CDR3 is CASRTQDKKTDTQYF. CDR3 sequence (DNA): TGTGCCAGCAGAACCCAGGACAAGAAAACAGATACGCAGTATTTT.